A selection of T cell receptor beta chains follows, all from one sample in a study of blood T cell repertoires in COVID-19. The data were produced by immunoSEQ multiplex PCR, yet TCRdb's version contains in-frame clones alone and is incomplete. The sample records more than 250,000 clones, approximately 86% being singletons. Sequenced sample: PBMCs or T cells enriched from blood (not recorded which). These receptors all stem from a woman aged 18-29 years who had recovered from COVID-19. Each CDR3 is given with its conserved first and last residue. D genes are given only for firm matches. Size is omitted from some rows. Given values are once, few, many or a class for expanded clones.

v_gene	abundance	j_gene	d_gene	CDR3aa	CDR3nt
TRBV19	-	TRBJ2-6	-	CASSTYGRSGANVLTF	TGTGCCAGTAGTACCTACGGGAGATCTGGGGCCAACGTCCTGACTTTC
TRBV11-2	once	TRBJ1-1	-	CASSLASGDTEAFF	TGTGCCAGCAGCTTAGCCTCAGGGGACACTGAAGCTTTCTTT
TRBV28	-	TRBJ2-1	-	CASSYGGRGLFEQFF	TGTGCCAGCAGTTACGGGGGACGGGGCCTTTTCGAGCAGTTCTTC
TRBV7-2	-	TRBJ1-1	-	CASSFEWNTEAFF	TGTGCCAGCAGCTTCGAGTGGAACACTGAAGCTTTCTTT
TRBV28	-	TRBJ2-3	-	CASSLLGTLDTQYF	TGTGCCAGCAGTTTACTGGGGACTTTAGATACGCAGTATTTT
TRBV9	-	TRBJ1-5	-	CASSVLDRPDSNQPQHF	TGTGCCAGCAGCGTCCTGGACAGACCAGATAGCAATCAGCCCCAGCATTTT
TRBV9	-	TRBJ1-1	TRBD1	CASSLGQGATEAFF	TGTGCCAGCAGCCTCGGACAGGGGGCTACTGAAGCTTTCTTT
TRBV11-3	-	TRBJ2-6	TRBD2	CASSLDRLAGGSGANVLTF	TGTGCCAGCAGCTTAGATAGACTAGCGGGGGGCTCTGGGGCCAACGTCCTGACTTTC
TRBV5-1	-	TRBJ2-7	TRBD1	CASSLDATGFYEQYF	TGCGCCAGCAGCTTGGATGCGACAGGGTTTTACGAGCAGTACTTC
TRBV7-9	-	TRBJ2-1	TRBD2	CASSSSSGRARNEQFF	TGTGCCAGCAGCTCCTCTAGCGGGAGGGCCAGGAATGAGCAGTTCTTC
TRBV4-3	-	TRBJ2-7	-	CASSQESVGTRNYLVEQYF	TGCGCCAGCAGCCAAGAAAGTGTGGGCACCCGCAATTATTTGGTGGAGCAGTACTTC
TRBV19	-	TRBJ1-2	-	CASSLSKEGYTF	TGTGCCAGTAGTCTGAGTAAGGAGGGCTACACCTTC
TRBV19	many	TRBJ2-1	-	CASSVQGKGEQFF	TGTGCCAGTAGTGTACAGGGAAAGGGTGAGCAGTTCTTC
TRBV13	-	TRBJ1-4	-	CASSLRGRRHEKLFF	TGTGCCAGCAGCTTACGAGGGCGAAGACATGAAAAACTGTTTTTT
TRBV10-3	-	TRBJ2-3	TRBD2	CAISEGLAGADTQYF	TGTGCCATCAGTGAGGGACTAGCGGGGGCCGATACGCAGTATTTT
TRBV7-2	-	TRBJ2-2	-	CASSFYLAGNTGELFF	TGTGCCAGCAGCTTTTATTTGGCAGGGAACACCGGGGAGCTGTTTTTT
TRBV19	-	TRBJ2-1	-	CASSPSMIAYNEQFF	TGTGCCAGTAGTCCTAGCATGATCGCCTACAATGAGCAGTTCTTC
TRBV7-9	-	TRBJ1-2	-	CASSSDISGSNYGYTF	TGTGCCAGCAGCTCAGATATATCGGGTTCTAACTATGGCTACACCTTC
TRBV28	-	TRBJ2-5	TRBD2	CASSFYDVRRELGWETQYF	TGTGCCAGCAGTTTTTACGACGTGCGGCGGGAGTTGGGTTGGGAGACCCAGTACTTC
TRBV6-5	-	TRBJ1-3	TRBD1	CASKQGAVGNTIYF	TGTGCCAGTAAACAGGGGGCGGTTGGAAACACCATATATTTT
TRBV3-1/TRBV3-2	-	TRBJ1-2	-	CASSQGSQGSNYGYTF	TGTGCCAGCAGCCAAGGGTCACAGGGCTCCAACTATGGCTACACCTTC
TRBV5-4	-	TRBJ2-1	-	CASSLVGGIRAYNEQFF	TGTGCCAGCAGCTTGGTGGGGGGAATCCGGGCCTACAATGAGCAGTTCTTC
TRBV18	-	TRBJ2-7	TRBD2	CASSPGRAFYEQYF	TGTGCCAGCTCACCCGGGAGGGCCTTCTACGAGCAGTACTTC
TRBV5-4	-	TRBJ2-7	TRBD2	CASSLTSGSLNF	TGTGCCAGCAGCCTTACTAGCGGGAGTTTGAACTTC
TRBV10-2	-	TRBJ2-2	-	CATCSTANTGELFF	TGCGCCACCTGTAGTACAGCGAACACCGGGGAGCTGTTTTTT
TRBV19	-	TRBJ2-1	TRBD1	CASSIGTVYNEQFF	TGTGCCAGTAGTATCGGGACAGTCTACAATGAGCAGTTCTTC
TRBV28	-	TRBJ1-2	TRBD1	CASRVSGQGNYGYTF	TGTGCCAGCCGAGTTTCGGGACAGGGGAACTATGGCTACACCTTC
TRBV5-1	-	TRBJ2-3	-	CASSPRQGTDTQYF	TGCGCCAGCAGCCCGCGCCAGGGTACAGATACGCAGTATTTT
TRBV7-9	-	TRBJ1-2	-	CATADEVRRWYGYTF	TGTGCCACCGCAGATGAGGTGCGACGTTGGTATGGCTACACCTTC
TRBV2	once	TRBJ2-5	TRBD1	CASSRDRGLGETQYF	TGTGCCAGCAGTCGGGACAGGGGGCTTGGGGAGACCCAGTACTTC
TRBV7-3	-	TRBJ2-3	TRBD2	CASSLRGLATDTQYF	TGTGCCAGCAGCTTAAGGGGACTAGCGACAGATACGCAGTATTTT
TRBV27	-	TRBJ1-6	TRBD1	CASSFGTASSYNSPLHF	TGTGCCAGCAGCTTCGGGACAGCGAGCTCCTATAATTCACCCCTCCACTTT
TRBV5-1	-	TRBJ2-3	TRBD1	CASIQGIYGTDTQYF	TGCGCCAGCATACAGGGGATTTACGGCACAGATACGCAGTATTTT
TRBV10-3	few	TRBJ1-5	-	CAISREDQPQHF	TGTGCCATCAGTAGGGAGGACCAGCCCCAGCATTTT
TRBV5-4	-	TRBJ1-3	TRBD1	CASSWTGGGNTIYF	TGTGCCAGCAGCTGGACAGGGGGCGGAAACACCATATATTTT